This TCR beta chain was sequenced for a study of beta chain features in type 1 diabetes. Overall study: Across all samples, about 100,000,000 sorted cells were examined. Study-level findings and limits: A greater similarity of naive, central memory and Treg TCRB repertoires was seen among patients than among healthy donors. There was a moderate but significant shortening of TCRB CDR3s in all four CD4+ subsets of Type 1 diabetes patients.

The entirety of the isolated RNA underwent reverse transcription, so expressed TCRB transcripts were sequenced. Sequencing used immunoSEQ multiplex PCR; TCRdb keeps in-frame clones, though not all of them. The table shows hundreds of thousands of clones, with around an eighth occurring only once. Regarding this clone: Its antigen is not identified.

This CDR3 has 17 amino acids. Deletions cut 0 bases from V and 5 bases from J, with 19 bases between. The germline V gene has CDR1 MGHRA and CDR2 YSYEKL. The rearrangement links TRBV4-1 to TRBJ1-1; maybe TRBD1 (5 bases). The sample consisted of naive CD4+ T cells from blood. The receptor's source is a young man with type 1 diabetes. The CDR3 here is CASSQDRKGRWFTEAFF. The CDR3 DNA follows: TGCGCCAGCAGCCAAGATCGGAAGGGGAGGTGGTTTACTGAAGCTTTCTTT.